The 9 T cell receptor beta chains reported below all come from one sample, sequenced in a study of cytomegalovirus exposure and HLA in healthy donors. It was with 60 Vbeta and 13 Jbeta primers that the PCR ran. TCRdb keeps only in-frame clones here, not all; method: immunoSEQ multiplex PCR. Counted here are around 68,000 clones, approximately 72% occurring once; the ten biggest clones make up roughly 7.4%. The sample comprised PBMCs. Receptors were obtained from a woman aged 25 to 39 in good health and CMV-seropositive.

The chain combines TRBV11-2 with TRBJ1-1, with D hard to call. Germline values: CDR1 SGHAT, CDR2 FQNNGV. CDR3 length: 15 amino acids. The V gene lost 5 bases and the J gene lost 0 bases, with 13 bases spanning the gap. The CDR3 DNA reads TGTGCCAGCAGCCACTCCCACGGGATGAACACTGAAGCTTTCTTT. Its protein is CASSHSHGMNTEAFF.

In this sample, this clone turned up a few times. The rearrangement joins TRBV5-1 to TRBJ2-1; 10 bases agree with TRBD2. The germline gives CDR1 SGHRS, CDR2 YFSETQ. This CDR3 region has 16 residues. Trimming at V came to 5 bases and at J to 3 bases, leaving 8 bases not matched to a gene. This CDR3 reads CASSAGTSAVYNEQFF. CDR3 sequence (DNA): TGCGCCAGCAGTGCCGGGACTAGCGCGGTCTACAATGAGCAGTTCTTC. Drawing the rest from reference TRBV5-1 and TRBJ2-1, the complete variable domain is KAGVTQTPRYLIKTRGQQVTLSCSPISGHRSVSWYQQTPGQGLQFLFEYFSETQRNKGNFPGRFSGRQFSNSRSEMNVSTLELGDSALYLCASSAGTSAVYNEQFFGPGTRLTVL.

Only a few counts were recorded for this clone. This chain connects TRBV6-1 to TRBJ2-7; 7 nucleotides line up with TRBD1. The CDR3 covers 15 residues. Trimming at V came to 6 bases and at J to 2 bases, leaving 10 bases not matched to a gene. CDR1 is MNHNS and CDR2 is SASEGT in the germline V gene. The CDR3 sequence is CASSAAGGEPYEQYF. The CDR3 region has the DNA TGTGCCAGCAGCGCGGCAGGGGGAGAACCCTACGAGCAGTACTTC.

The rearrangement links TRBV10-3 to TRBJ1-2, with a tentative D call TRBD1 (6 bases). CDR3 length equals 16 residues. The germline V and J ends were trimmed by 0 bases and 3 bases, with 14 bases remaining between them. CDR1 and CDR2 from the germline V gene are ENHRY and SYGVKD. The CDR3 DNA sequence: TGTGCCATCAGTGAGTCCGGCGAGTACAGGGACTATGGCTACACCTTC. This codes for CAISESGEYRDYGYTF.

This chain joins TRBV7-2 and TRBJ1-1; D is perhaps TRBD1 (6 bases). Germline CDR1 and CDR2: SGHTA and FQGNSA. The V end lost 8 bases, the J end lost 4 bases, and 11 bases lay between the germline ends. The length of the CDR3 is 12 residues. CDR3 amino acids: CASSQGSTEAFF. The CDR3 coding sequence is TGTGCCAGCTCACAGGGTTCCACTGAAGCTTTCTTT.

The rearrangement joins TRBV5-1 to TRBJ2-1, with 7 bases lining up with TRBD2. CDR3 length equals 14 residues. The V and J ends lost 5 bases and 4 bases, in that order; junction bases with no gene match: 6. Germline V gives CDR1 SGHRS, CDR2 YFSETQ. CDR3 in DNA: TGCGCCAGCAGAAAGGCGGGGGATTACAATGAGCAGTTCTTC. Amino acid sequence: CASRKAGDYNEQFF.

This clone has only a few counts. The chain links TRBV2 to TRBJ2-7; TRBD2 is a possible D gene (5 bases). CDR3 length equals 14 residues. Trimming took 4 bases from V and 1 from J, leaving 11 bases between them. Per the germline V gene, CDR1 is SNHLY and CDR2 is FYNNEI. This chain's CDR3 is CASSASSRSYEQYF. The CDR3 nucleotides are TGTGCCAGCAGTGCGTCTAGCCGGTCCTACGAGCAGTACTTC. The full variable domain, rest sourced from reference TRBV2 and TRBJ2-7, is EPEVTQTPSHQVTQMGQEVILRCVPISNHLYFYWYRQILGQKVEFLVSFYNNEISEKSEIFDDQFSVERPDGSNFTLKIRSTKLEDSAMYFCASSASSRSYEQYFGPGTRLTVT.

This sequence joins TRBV27 and TRBJ2-3; D may be TRBD2 (5 bases). Trimming removed 4 bases from V and 6 bases from J, with 8 bases in between. This CDR3 has 12 residues. Germline V lookup: CDR1 MNHEY, CDR2 SMNVEV (reference sequence). CDR3 in DNA: TGTGCCAGCAGTTCCCGAGGGGATACGCAGTATTTT. It translates to CASSSRGDTQYF.

J is TRBJ1-1 and V is TRBV7-8, with D maybe TRBD1 (5 bases). The CDR3 consists of 15 residues. Germline assignment: CDR1 SGHVS and CDR2 FQNEAQ. V was shortened by 1 base and J by 2 bases, with 11 bases between the two germline ends. The chain's CDR3 is CASSLDIGVNTEAFF. CDR3 DNA: TGTGCCAGCAGCTTAGATATAGGGGTCAACACTGAAGCTTTCTTT.